The rows below give T cell receptor beta chains drawn from one sample of a study of human T cells and chemical hapten exposure. TCRdb ran MiXCR on the RACE reads and lists one entry per CDR3 protein. This sample yields approximately 350,000 distinct CDR3 sequences, of which under 6.5% are seen a single time; about 5.4% belongs to the top ten. The sample here was whole blood, taken in connection with sensitization to the hapten diphenylcyclopropenone (DPC). The receptors were gathered from a woman between 18 and 29 years old with alopecia areata. Some clones in this sample may be carry-over from other donors' samples. Both conserved end residues are part of each CDR3. The order of the fields is J gene, D gene, clone size, V gene, CDR3 protein, CDR3 DNA. The D gene is left open where the match is weak. Only part of the rows carry a size: once, few, many, or a class if the clone is expanded.

>TRBJ2-3|-|many|TRBV6-2/TRBV6-3
CASSSLPEGWRTDTQYF
TGTGCCAGCAGTTCACTACCCGAGGGTTGGAGAACAGATACGCAGTATTTT
>TRBJ1-6|-|many|TRBV7-2
CATASEMNSPLHF
TGTGCCACCGCTTCCGAAATGAATTCACCCCTCCACTTT
>TRBJ2-1|-|-|TRBV7-3
CASSSLGGGEQFF
TGTGCCAGCAGCTCCCTGGGGGGAGGTGAGCAGTTCTTC
>TRBJ1-5|-|few|TRBV6-1
CASSSPGLMAQPQHF
TGTGCCAGCAGTAGTCCGGGACTAATGGCTCAGCCCCAGCATTTT
>TRBJ1-5|-|many|TRBV3-1
CASSPQWGNQPQHF
TGTGCCAGCAGCCCCCAATGGGGCAATCAGCCCCAGCATTTT
>TRBJ2-3|TRBD2|few|TRBV6-1
CATIPGLAGLDTQYF
TGTGCCACCATACCGGGACTAGCGGGGCTGGATACGCAGTATTTT
>TRBJ1-6|-|few|TRBV6-5
CASSYAGAYNSPLHF
TGTGCCAGCAGTTACGCAGGAGCATATAATTCACCCCTCCACTTT
>TRBJ1-2|-|many|TRBV20-1
CSAKRRGSLYGYTF
TGCAGTGCTAAACGACGTGGGTCCCTCTATGGCTACACCTTC
>TRBJ2-1|-|many|TRBV15
CATSRGEKREFF
TGTGCCACCAGCAGGGGGGAAAAACGGGAGTTCTTC
>TRBJ1-2|-|-|TRBV7-9
CASSLDGNFGYTF
TGTGCCAGCAGCTTAGACGGGAACTTTGGCTACACCTTC
>TRBJ2-5|TRBD1|few|TRBV6-5
CASSYAGTGGQETQYF
TGTGCCAGCAGTTACGCCGGGACAGGGGGCCAAGAGACCCAGTACTTC
>TRBJ1-1|-|few|TRBV5-6
CASSLGLGESHLSEAFF
TGTGCCAGCAGCTTGGGATTAGGCGAATCCCACCTATCTGAAGCTTTCTTT
>TRBJ2-2|-|-|TRBV5-1
CASSLTGTRNTGELFF
TGCGCCAGCAGCTTGACCGGGACACGGAACACCGGGGAGCTGTTTTTT
>TRBJ2-1|TRBD2|-|TRBV19
CASKIAGGYNEQFF
TGTGCCAGTAAAATAGCGGGGGGCTACAATGAGCAGTTCTTC
>TRBJ1-1|-|many|TRBV7-2
CASSYGGFEAFF
TGTGCCAGCAGTTACGGGGGGTTTGAAGCTTTCTTT
>TRBJ1-1|-|many|TRBV7-8
CASSQAAHEAFF
TGTGCCAGCAGCCAAGCGGCTCATGAAGCTTTCTTT
>TRBJ2-1|TRBD2|-|TRBV18
CASSAGTSGTTYNEQFF
TGTGCCAGCTCAGCGGGGACTAGCGGGACCACCTACAATGAGCAGTTCTTC
>TRBJ1-2|-|few|TRBV18
CASSREALGYGYTF
TGTGCCAGCTCACGGGAAGCTCTGGGCTATGGCTACACCTTC
>TRBJ1-6|-|-|TRBV5-1
CASSFQGLNSPLHF
TGCGCCAGCAGCTTCCAAGGCTTGAATTCACCCCTCCACTTT
>TRBJ1-5|-|few|TRBV4-3
CASSRILGSNQPQHF
TGCGCCAGCAGCCGTATATTGGGAAGCAATCAGCCCCAGCATTTT
>TRBJ2-3|TRBD2|many|TRBV20-1
CSAGGLAENTDTQYF
TGCAGTGCTGGGGGACTAGCGGAGAACACAGATACGCAGTATTTT
>TRBJ1-2|TRBD1|few|TRBV6-2/TRBV6-3
CASSHRRDRANGYTF
TGTGCCAGCAGTCACCGGCGGGACAGGGCGAATGGCTACACCTTC
>TRBJ1-5|TRBD1|-|TRBV19
CASSKGQASNQPQHF
TGTGCCAGTAGTAAGGGACAGGCCAGCAATCAGCCCCAGCATTTT
>TRBJ1-1|-|-|TRBV6-6
CASTPRETGTEAFF
TGTGCCAGCACTCCCCGAGAGACAGGCACTGAAGCTTTCTTT
>TRBJ1-2|-|many|TRBV12-3/TRBV12-4
CASSPYAQSYENGYTF
TGTGCCAGCAGTCCCTACGCTCAGTCCTACGAAAATGGCTACACCTTC
>TRBJ2-3|-|-|TRBV20-1
CSAENVAEATDTQYF
TGCAGTGCAGAAAACGTAGCGGAAGCCACAGATACGCAGTATTTT
>TRBJ2-7|TRBD1|few|TRBV15
CATSQDRGPYEQYF
TGTGCCACGTCACAGGACAGGGGCCCGTACGAGCAGTACTTC
>TRBJ1-5|-|-|TRBV6-2/TRBV6-3
CASSYISDRLIQPQHF
TGTGCCAGCAGTTACATCTCTGACAGGCTTATACAGCCCCAGCATTTT
>TRBJ2-2|-|many|TRBV7-9
CASSFWVQALKTGELFF
TGTGCCAGCAGCTTCTGGGTACAGGCGTTGAAGACCGGGGAGCTGTTTTTT
>TRBJ1-1|-|many|TRBV12-3/TRBV12-4
CATNGEGNTEAFF
TGTGCCACCAACGGAGAGGGAAACACTGAAGCTTTCTTT
>TRBJ1-6|-|many|TRBV27
CASSLWGLPLHF
TGTGCCAGCAGTTTATGGGGGTTACCCCTCCACTTT
>TRBJ2-5|-|few|TRBV7-2
CASSLGLTKETQYF
TGTGCCAGCAGCTTAGGACTTACGAAAGAGACCCAGTACTTC
>TRBJ2-1|-|many|TRBV9
CASSVATASYNEQFF
TGTGCCAGCAGCGTAGCCACAGCCTCCTACAATGAGCAGTTCTTC
>TRBJ1-2|TRBD1|few|TRBV6-5
CASIPGQGGGYTF
TGTGCCAGCATCCCGGGACAGGGAGGAGGCTACACCTTC
>TRBJ2-5|-|few|TRBV5-5
CASTQARTSDSQETQYF
TGTGCCAGCACCCAAGCAAGGACCTCGGACAGCCAAGAGACCCAGTACTTC
>TRBJ1-6|-|many|TRBV7-2
CASSSYIEGQRNSPLHF
TGTGCCAGCAGCTCGTATATAGAAGGACAGAGAAATTCACCCCTCCACTTT
>TRBJ1-2|-|many|TRBV20-1
CSARDPGREGYTF
TGCAGTGCTAGAGATCCTGGGAGGGAAGGCTACACCTTC
>TRBJ2-2|-|few|TRBV29-1
CSVEGTENTGELFF
TGCAGCGTTGAAGGAACAGAGAACACCGGGGAGCTGTTTTTT
>TRBJ2-3|TRBD2|many|TRBV5-1
CASSFSGPDTDTQYF
TGCGCCAGCAGCTTTAGCGGGCCTGACACAGATACGCAGTATTTT
>TRBJ2-5|-|few|TRBV20-1
CSARAPTGKETQYF
TGCAGTGCTAGAGCCCCCACGGGGAAAGAGACCCAGTACTTC
>TRBJ1-2|-|few|TRBV15
CATSRDLVFDGYTF
TGTGCCACCAGCAGAGATTTAGTGTTCGATGGCTACACCTTC
>TRBJ2-5|-|few|TRBV7-2
CASSLGLVEETQYF
TGTGCCAGCAGCTTAGGTCTAGTTGAAGAGACCCAGTACTTC